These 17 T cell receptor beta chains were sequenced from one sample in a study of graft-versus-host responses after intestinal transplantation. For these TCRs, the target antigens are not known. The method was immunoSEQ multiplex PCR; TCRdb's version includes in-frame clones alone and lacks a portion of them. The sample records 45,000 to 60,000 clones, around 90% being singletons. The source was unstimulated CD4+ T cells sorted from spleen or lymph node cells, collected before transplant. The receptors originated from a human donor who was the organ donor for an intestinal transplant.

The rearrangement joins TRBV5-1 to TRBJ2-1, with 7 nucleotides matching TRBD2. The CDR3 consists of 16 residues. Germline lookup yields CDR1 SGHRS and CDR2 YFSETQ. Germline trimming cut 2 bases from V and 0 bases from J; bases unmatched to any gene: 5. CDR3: CASSFGGSASYNEQFF. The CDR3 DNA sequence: TGCGCCAGCAGCTTCGGCGGGAGCGCCTCCTACAATGAGCAGTTCTTC.

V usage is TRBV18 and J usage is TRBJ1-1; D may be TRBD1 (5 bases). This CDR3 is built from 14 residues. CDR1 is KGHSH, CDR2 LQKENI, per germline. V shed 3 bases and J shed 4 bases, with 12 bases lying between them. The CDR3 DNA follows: TGTGCCAGCTCACCTTGGGGGGAGAGCACTGAAGCTTTCTTT. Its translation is CASSPWGESTEAFF.

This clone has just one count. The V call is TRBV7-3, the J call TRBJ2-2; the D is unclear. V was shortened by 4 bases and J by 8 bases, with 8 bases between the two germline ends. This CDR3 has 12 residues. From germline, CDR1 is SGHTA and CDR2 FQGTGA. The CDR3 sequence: CASSSVLGELFF. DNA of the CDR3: TGTGCCAGCAGCTCGGTCTTAGGGGAGCTGTTTTTT.

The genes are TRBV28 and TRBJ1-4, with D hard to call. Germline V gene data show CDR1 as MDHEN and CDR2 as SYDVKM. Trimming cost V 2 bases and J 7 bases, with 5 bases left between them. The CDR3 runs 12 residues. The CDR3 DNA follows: TGTGCCAGCAGTTTAAGTTCTGAAAAACTGTTTTTT. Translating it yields CASSLSSEKLFF. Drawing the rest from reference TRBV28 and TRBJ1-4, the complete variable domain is DVKVTQSSRYLVKRTGEKVFLECVQDMDHENMFWYRQDPGLGLRLIYFSYDVKMKEKGDIPEGYSVSREKKERFSLILESASTNQTSMYLCASSLSSEKLFFGSGTQLSVL.

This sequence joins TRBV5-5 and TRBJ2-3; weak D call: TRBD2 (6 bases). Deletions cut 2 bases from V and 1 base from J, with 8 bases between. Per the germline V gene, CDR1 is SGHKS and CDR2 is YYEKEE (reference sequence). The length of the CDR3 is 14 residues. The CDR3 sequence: CASSLLAGTDTQYF. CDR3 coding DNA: TGTGCCAGCAGCTTACTAGCAGGCACAGATACGCAGTATTTT. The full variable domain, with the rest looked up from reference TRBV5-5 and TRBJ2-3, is DAGVTQSPTHLIKTRGQQVTLRCSPISGHKSVSWYQQVLGQGPQFIFQYYEKEERGRGNFPDRFSARQFPNYSSELNVNALLLGDSALYLCASSLLAGTDTQYFGPGTRLTVL.

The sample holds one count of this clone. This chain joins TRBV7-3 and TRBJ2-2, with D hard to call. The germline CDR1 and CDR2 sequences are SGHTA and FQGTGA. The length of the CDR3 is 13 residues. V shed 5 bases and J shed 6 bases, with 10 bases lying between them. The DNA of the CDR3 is TGTGCCAGCAGCGGCGGCGGCCCCGGGGAGCTGTTTTTT. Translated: CASSGGGPGELFF.

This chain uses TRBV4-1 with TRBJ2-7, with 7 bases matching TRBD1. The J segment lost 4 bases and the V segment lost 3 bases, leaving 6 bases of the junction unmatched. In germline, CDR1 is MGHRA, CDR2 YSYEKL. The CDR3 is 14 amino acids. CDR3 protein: CASSQGTASYEQYF. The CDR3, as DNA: TGCGCCAGCAGCCAGGGGACAGCCTCTTACGAGCAGTACTTC.

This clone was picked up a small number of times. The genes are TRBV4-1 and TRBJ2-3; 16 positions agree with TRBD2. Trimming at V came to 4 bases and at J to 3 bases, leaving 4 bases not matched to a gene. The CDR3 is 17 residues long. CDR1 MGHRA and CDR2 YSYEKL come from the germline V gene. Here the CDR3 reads CASSRGLAGGRTDTQYF. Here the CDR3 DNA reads TGCGCCAGCAGCCGGGGACTAGCGGGAGGGCGGACAGATACGCAGTATTTT.

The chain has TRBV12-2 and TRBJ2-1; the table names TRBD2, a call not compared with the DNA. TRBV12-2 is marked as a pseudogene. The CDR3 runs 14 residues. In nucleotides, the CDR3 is TGTGCAAGTCGCCCCGCCCGACTAGCTTCTGAGCAGTTCTTC. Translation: CASRPARLASEQFF.

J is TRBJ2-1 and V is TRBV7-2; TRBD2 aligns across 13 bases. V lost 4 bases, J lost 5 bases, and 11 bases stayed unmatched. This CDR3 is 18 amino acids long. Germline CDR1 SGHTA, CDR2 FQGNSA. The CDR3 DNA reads TGTGCCAGCAGCTCCGGAAAACTAGCGGGAGGGCCCAACAATGAGCAGTTCTTC. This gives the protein CASSSGKLAGGPNNEQFF.

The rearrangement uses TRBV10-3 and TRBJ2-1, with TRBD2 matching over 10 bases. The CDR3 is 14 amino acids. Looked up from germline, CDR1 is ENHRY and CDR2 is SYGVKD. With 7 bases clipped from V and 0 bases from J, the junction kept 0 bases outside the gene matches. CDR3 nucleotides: TGTGCCATCACTAGCGGGAGCTCCTACAATGAGCAGTTCTTC. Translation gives CAITSGSSYNEQFF.

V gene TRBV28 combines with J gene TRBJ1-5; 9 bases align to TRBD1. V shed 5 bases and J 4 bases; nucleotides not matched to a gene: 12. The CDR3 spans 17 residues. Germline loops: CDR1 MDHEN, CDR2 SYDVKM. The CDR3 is CASSPSNPGTGNQPQHF. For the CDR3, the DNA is TGTGCCAGCAGTCCCTCTAACCCCGGGACAGGGAATCAGCCCCAGCATTTT.

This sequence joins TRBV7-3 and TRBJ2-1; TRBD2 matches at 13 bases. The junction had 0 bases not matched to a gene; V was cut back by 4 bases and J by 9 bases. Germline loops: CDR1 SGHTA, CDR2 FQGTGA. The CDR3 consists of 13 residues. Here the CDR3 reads CASSWTSGSEQFF. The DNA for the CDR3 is TGTGCCAGCAGCTGGACTAGCGGGAGTGAGCAGTTCTTC.

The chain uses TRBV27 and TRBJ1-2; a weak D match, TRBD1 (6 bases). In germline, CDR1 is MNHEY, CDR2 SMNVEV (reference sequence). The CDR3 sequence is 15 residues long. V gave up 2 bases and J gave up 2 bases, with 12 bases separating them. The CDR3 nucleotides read TGTGCCAGCAGTTTAGTTGAAGGGGGGAACTATGGCTACACCTTC. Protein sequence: CASSLVEGGNYGYTF.

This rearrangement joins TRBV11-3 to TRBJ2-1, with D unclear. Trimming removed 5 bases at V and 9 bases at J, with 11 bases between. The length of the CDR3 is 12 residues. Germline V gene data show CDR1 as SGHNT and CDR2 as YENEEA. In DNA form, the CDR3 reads TGTGCCAGCAGCAAGGTCCTGGGTGAGCAGTTCTTC. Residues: CASSKVLGEQFF. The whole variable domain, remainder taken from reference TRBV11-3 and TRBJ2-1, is EAGVVQSPRYKIIEKKQPVAFWCNPISGHNTLYWYLQNLGQGPELLIRYENEEAVDDSQLPKDRFSAERLKGVDSTLKIQPAELGDSAVYLCASSKVLGEQFFGPGTRLTVL.

The CDR3 reads CASSQVRRRGLNYGYTF. CDR3 in DNA: TGCGCCAGCAGCCAAGTAAGGCGGAGGGGGCTAAACTATGGCTACACCTTC. The genes are TRBV4-3 and TRBJ1-2; 7 bases agree with TRBD1. In germline, CDR1 is LGHNA, CDR2 YSLEER. The trim removed 1 base at V and 2 bases at J, leaving 10 bases unmatched. The CDR3 extends over 17 amino acids.

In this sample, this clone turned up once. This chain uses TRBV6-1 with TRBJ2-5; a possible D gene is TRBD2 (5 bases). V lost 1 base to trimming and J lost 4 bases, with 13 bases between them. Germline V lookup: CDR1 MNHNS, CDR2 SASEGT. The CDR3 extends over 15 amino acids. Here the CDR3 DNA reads TGTGCCAGCAGTGAAGTCGCTAGCAGGAGAGAGACCCAGTACTTC. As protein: CASSEVASRRETQYF.